Listed below are T cell receptor beta chains from one sample, sequenced in a study of T cell repertoires in cytomegalovirus infection. MiXCR was run by TCRdb on the reads, yielding one entry per CDR3 protein. The sample has a few hundred thousand distinct CDR3 sequences, 26% seen once. The source material was PBMCs. Source of these receptors: a human donor in good health (CMV status not recorded). Some clones in this sample may be carry-over from other donors' samples. The CDR3 runs from the conserved cysteine through the conserved F or W. D genes are given only for firm matches. Expanded clones get a size class; other rows say once, few or many, or leave the size out.

clone_size d_call j_call v_call cdr3_nt cdr3_aa
few TRBD1 TRBJ2-7 TRBV7-9 TGTGCCAGCAGCTTTGACAGGGGTACCTACGAGCAGTACTTC CASSFDRGTYEQYF
few TRBD1 TRBJ1-1 TRBV5-1 TGCGCCAGCAGCGACCGGACAGGGCTGGACACTGAAGCTTTCTTT CASSDRTGLDTEAFF
. TRBD2 TRBJ2-7 TRBV29-1 TGCAGCGTTGAAGATCCCGAGCGGGAGGGGCCTTATTCCTACGAGCAGTACTTC CSVEDPEREGPYSYEQYF
. . TRBJ2-7 TRBV11-2 TGTGCCAGCAGCTTAGTATCAGGGGACTACGAGCAGTACTTC CASSLVSGDYEQYF
few . TRBJ2-3 TRBV9 TGTGCCAGCAGCGTATATGGGGGCGCAGATACGCAGTATTTT CASSVYGGADTQYF
few . TRBJ2-7 TRBV9 TGTGCCAGCAGCGTAGACCAGGGGAGGGAGCAGTACTTC CASSVDQGREQYF
. TRBD1 TRBJ2-5 TRBV6-1 TGTGCGACAGGGGTCGGGGAGACCCAGTACTTC CATGVGETQYF
many TRBD2 TRBJ2-5 TRBV7-2 TGTGCCAGCAGTCCGGGGTCCACTAGCGGAAAAGAGACCCAGTACTTC CASSPGSTSGKETQYF
. . TRBJ2-2 TRBV9 TGTGCCAGCAGCGCGCATCGGGACGACTATCGACAATACCGGGACACCGGGGAGCTGTTTTTT CASSAHRDDYRQYRDTGELFF
. . TRBJ1-2 TRBV25-1 TGTGCCAGCAGAAAGGGGGTGAACTATGGCTACACCTTC CASRKGVNYGYTF
few . TRBJ2-1 TRBV4-1 TGCGCCAGCAGCCAAGGTACGGGGCGTCTATTCTTC CASSQGTGRLFF
many . TRBJ2-1 TRBV7-8 TGTGCCAGCAGCTTACGTTCCGCGGGCCCTGCCCCCAATGAGCAGTTCTTC CASSLRSAGPAPNEQFF
. . TRBJ2-3 TRBV7-9 TGTGCCAGCAGCAGGGGGATCCCCACAGATACGCAGTATTTT CASSRGIPTDTQYF
. TRBD1 TRBJ1-2 TRBV10-3 TGTGCCATCAGGACAGGGACAGCTAACTATGGCTACACCTTC CAIRTGTANYGYTF
. . TRBJ2-2 TRBV10-3 TGTGCCATCAAAGATACAGATTCCCCCCGGGAGCTGTTTTTT CAIKDTDSPRELFF
. . TRBJ2-7 TRBV28 TGTGCCAGCTGGGACATCACCCTATTGGGGGAGCAGTACTTC CASWDITLLGEQYF
. TRBD2 TRBJ2-1 TRBV28 TGTGCCAGCAGGTCCGGGACTAGCGATTACTACAATGAGCAGTTCTTC CASRSGTSDYYNEQFF
. . TRBJ1-6 TRBV28 TGTGCCAGCAGGACGGTGGGGAATTCACCCCTCCACTTT CASRTVGNSPLHF
few . TRBJ2-4 TRBV7-2 TGTGCCAGCAGCTTAGCGAACGGCGGGGCCTCAGCCAAAAACATTCAGTACTTC CASSLANGGASAKNIQYF
many . TRBJ1-1 TRBV7-2 TGTGCCAGCAGCTTAGAGCGCCCACGGAAGGGCACTGAAGCTTTCTTT CASSLERPRKGTEAFF
many . TRBJ1-2 TRBV7-8 TGTGCCAGCAGCGTAGGGCCTAACTATGGCTACACCTTC CASSVGPNYGYTF
few . TRBJ1-2 TRBV27 TGTGCCAGCAGGGACGGACGAGACTATGGCTACACCTTC CASRDGRDYGYTF
. TRBD1 TRBJ1-5 TRBV20-1 TGCAGTGCTAGACTCCCCGGGACAGGGGGCGATCAGCCCCAGCATTTT CSARLPGTGGDQPQHF
. TRBD1 TRBJ2-6 TRBV5-3 TGTGCCAGCAGCTTGGAGACAGGGAGCTCTGGGGCCAACGTCCTGACTTTC CASSLETGSSGANVLTF
many . TRBJ2-1 TRBV11-2 TGTGCCAGCAGCTCCCGGACTGGCTACAATGAGCAGTTCTTC CASSSRTGYNEQFF
many TRBD2 TRBJ2-1 TRBV6-2/TRBV6-3 TGTGCCAGCAGACGGTACTTTGTAATAGCGGGAGTTGATGAGCAGTTCTTC CASRRYFVIAGVDEQFF
. TRBD2 TRBJ2-1 TRBV7-2 TGTGCCAGCAGCTTAGGAGGCGGGAGAGGTAATGAGCAGTTCTTC CASSLGGGRGNEQFF
many . TRBJ2-1 TRBV7-6 TGTGCCAGCAGCTTAGAAAATGGGGGAGCCGGGCAGTTCTTC CASSLENGGAGQFF
. . TRBJ2-3 TRBV27 TGTGCCAGCACTTCCTCATCGGATACGCAGTATTTT CASTSSSDTQYF
few . TRBJ2-3 TRBV6-6 TGTGCCAGCCGCGGGCCCAGAGATACGCAGTATTTT CASRGPRDTQYF
. TRBD1 TRBJ1-2 TRBV6-2/TRBV6-3 TGTGCCAGCACGACAGGGAGTTTTGGCTACACCTTC CASTTGSFGYTF
. . TRBJ1-1 TRBV29-1 TGCAGCGGCAGAGAGAACACTGAAGCTTTCTTT CSGRENTEAFF
. TRBD2 TRBJ2-7 TRBV20-1 TGCAGTGCCCTAAGCGCTAGCGGGCTCTACGAGCAGTACTTC CSALSASGLYEQYF
few . TRBJ2-1 TRBV18 TGTGCCAGCTCACCGAGGGAGGTAAATGAGCAGTTCTTC CASSPREVNEQFF